Presented here are 6 T cell receptor beta chains from one specimen sequenced in a study of blood T cell repertoires in COVID-19. Sequenced by immunoSEQ multiplex PCR; TCRdb stores in-frame clones only, minus some. The sample consists of under 200,000 clones, about 85% of them appearing once. The sequenced material came from peripheral blood. The origin of the receptors is a woman between 45 and 65 years old with COVID-19, enrolled during active disease.

The chain employs TRBV12-3 or TRBV12-4 and TRBJ1-1; the D gene is possibly TRBD1 (6 bases). The V and J ends lost 6 bases and 7 bases respectively, with 12 bases between them. CDR3 length: 12 residues. As DNA, the CDR3 is TGTGCCAGCAGGAGGGGGATTAGTGAAGCTTTCTTT. This sequence encodes CASRRGISEAFF.

This chain links TRBV25-1 with TRBJ1-2, with D maybe TRBD1 (6 bases). CDR1 is MGHDK and CDR2 is SYGVNS in the germline V gene. V lost 3 bases and J lost 5, with 13 bases in between. This CDR3 contains 14 residues. The chain's CDR3 is CASSDRTELYGYTF. The CDR3 region has the DNA TGTGCCAGCAGTGATCGGACAGAACTTTATGGCTACACCTTC.

V is TRBV30 and J is TRBJ2-3; 8 nucleotides match TRBD2. The ends lost 5 bases at V and 4 bases at J; junction bases unmatched: 8. There are 14 residues in the CDR3. CDR1 and CDR2 (germline): GTSNPN, SVGIG (reference sequence). CDR3 nucleotide sequence: TGTGCCTGGCTTATCCGGGGGGGGGCAGATACGCAGTATTTT. Amino acids: CAWLIRGGADTQYF.

This chain uses TRBV18 with TRBJ1-1, with no clear D. Germline loops: CDR1 KGHSH, CDR2 LQKENI. The V end was cut by 3 bases, the J end by 6 bases, with 14 bases between. This CDR3 comprises 14 residues. The CDR3, as DNA: TGTGCCAGCTCACCTCTTACCTCAGGCTCTGAAGCTTTCTTT. This codes for CASSPLTSGSEAFF.

The gene calls are TRBV30 and TRBJ1-5; D might be TRBD1 (6 bases). Germline CDR1 is GTSNPN and CDR2 is SVGIG (reference sequence). CDR3 length: 14 residues. Trimming cost V 1 base and J 6 bases, with 13 bases left between them. The chain's CDR3 is CAWSEGGIRQPQHF. As DNA, the CDR3 is TGTGCCTGGAGTGAAGGGGGTATACGTCAGCCCCAGCATTTT. The variable domain in full, with the rest retrieved from reference TRBV30 and TRBJ1-5, is SQTIHQWPATLVQPVGSPLSLECTVEGTSNPNLYWYRQAAGRGLQLLFYSVGIGQISSEVPQNLSASRPQDRQFILSSKKLLLSDSGFYLCAWSEGGIRQPQHFGDGTRLSIL.

The chain carries TRBV28 and TRBJ2-7, with 10 bases lining up with TRBD1. The CDR3 has 15 amino acids. The V segment lost 5 bases and the J segment 8 bases; nucleotides outside the gene matches: 12. Germline V gives CDR1 MDHEN, CDR2 SYDVKM. The DNA for the CDR3 is TGTGCCAGCAGTGCCCCAGGGACAGGGGATTTCAAGCAGTACTTC. This encodes CASSAPGTGDFKQYF.